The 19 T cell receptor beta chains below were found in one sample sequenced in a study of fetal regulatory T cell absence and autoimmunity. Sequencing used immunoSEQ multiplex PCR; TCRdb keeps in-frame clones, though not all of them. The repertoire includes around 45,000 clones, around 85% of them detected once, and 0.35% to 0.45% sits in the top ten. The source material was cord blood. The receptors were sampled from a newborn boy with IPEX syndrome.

CDR3 loop: CASSQDRGGWSTDTQYF. For the CDR3, the DNA is TGCGCCAGCAGCCAAGATCGGGGCGGCTGGAGCACAGATACGCAGTATTTT. The chain combines TRBV4-1 with TRBJ2-3, with D perhaps given as TRBD1 or TRBD2 (5 bases each). The V gene lost 0 bases and the J gene lost 0 bases, with 13 bases spanning the gap. CDR3 size: 17 residues. Germline V gene data show CDR1 as MGHRA and CDR2 as YSYEKL.

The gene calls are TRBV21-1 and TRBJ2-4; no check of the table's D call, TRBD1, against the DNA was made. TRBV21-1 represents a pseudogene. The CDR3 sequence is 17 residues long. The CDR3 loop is CASSKRLDILAKNIQYF. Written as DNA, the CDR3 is TGTGCCAGCAGCAAACGGTTGGACATTTTAGCCAAAAACATTCAGTACTTC.

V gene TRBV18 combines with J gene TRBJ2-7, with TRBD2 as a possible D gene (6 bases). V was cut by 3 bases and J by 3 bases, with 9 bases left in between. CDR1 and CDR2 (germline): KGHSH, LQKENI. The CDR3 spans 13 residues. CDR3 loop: CASSPSEGYEQYF. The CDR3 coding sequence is TGTGCCAGCTCACCCTCGGAGGGCTACGAGCAGTACTTC.

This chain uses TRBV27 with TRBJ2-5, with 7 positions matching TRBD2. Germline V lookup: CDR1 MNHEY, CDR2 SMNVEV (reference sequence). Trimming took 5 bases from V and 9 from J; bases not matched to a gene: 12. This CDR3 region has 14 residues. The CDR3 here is CASSPSGVGAAQYF. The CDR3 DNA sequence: TGTGCCAGCAGTCCGAGCGGGGTTGGCGCGGCCCAGTACTTC.

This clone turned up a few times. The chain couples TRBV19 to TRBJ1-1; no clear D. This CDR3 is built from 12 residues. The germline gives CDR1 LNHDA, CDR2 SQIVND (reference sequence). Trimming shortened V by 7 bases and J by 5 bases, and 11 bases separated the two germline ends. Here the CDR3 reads CASMVSATEAFF. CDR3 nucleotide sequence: TGTGCCAGTATGGTCTCCGCAACTGAAGCTTTCTTT.

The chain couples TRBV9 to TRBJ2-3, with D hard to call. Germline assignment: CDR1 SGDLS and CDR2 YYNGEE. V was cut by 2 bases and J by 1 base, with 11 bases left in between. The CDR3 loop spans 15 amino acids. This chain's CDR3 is CASSVSLRGTDTQYF. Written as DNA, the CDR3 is TGTGCCAGCAGCGTTTCTCTTAGGGGCACAGATACGCAGTATTTT. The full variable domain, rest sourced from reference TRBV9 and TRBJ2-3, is DSGVTQTPKHLITATGQRVTLRCSPRSGDLSVYWYQQSLDQGLQFLIQYYNGEERAKGNILERFSAQQFPDLHSELNLSSLELGDSALYFCASSVSLRGTDTQYFGPGTRLTVL.

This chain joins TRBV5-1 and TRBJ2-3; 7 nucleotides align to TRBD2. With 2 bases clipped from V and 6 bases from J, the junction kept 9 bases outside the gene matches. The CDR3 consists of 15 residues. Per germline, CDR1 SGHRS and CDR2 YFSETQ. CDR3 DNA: TGCGCCAGCAGCTTCCGGGACTACCAGCTCGATACGCAGTATTTT. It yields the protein CASSFRDYQLDTQYF.

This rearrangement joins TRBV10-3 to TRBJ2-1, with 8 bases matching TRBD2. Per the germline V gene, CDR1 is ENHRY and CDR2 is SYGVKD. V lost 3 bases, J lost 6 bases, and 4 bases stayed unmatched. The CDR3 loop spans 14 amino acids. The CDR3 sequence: CAISDPGGPNEQFF. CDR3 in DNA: TGTGCCATCAGTGACCCGGGGGGGCCCAATGAGCAGTTCTTC.

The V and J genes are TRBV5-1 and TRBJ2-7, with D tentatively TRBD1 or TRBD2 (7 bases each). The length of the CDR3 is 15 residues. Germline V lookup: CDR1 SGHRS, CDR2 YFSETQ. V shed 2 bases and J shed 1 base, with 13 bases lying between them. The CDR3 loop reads CASSFRQGGSYEQYF. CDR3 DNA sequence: TGCGCCAGCAGCTTTAGACAGGGAGGGTCCTACGAGCAGTACTTC.

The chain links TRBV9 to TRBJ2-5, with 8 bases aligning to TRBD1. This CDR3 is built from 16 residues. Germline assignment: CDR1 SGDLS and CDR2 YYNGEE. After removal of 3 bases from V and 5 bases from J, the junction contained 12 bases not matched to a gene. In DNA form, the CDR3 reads TGTGCCAGCAGCGACGGACAGGGAGAAAGAGGGGAGACCCAGTACTTC. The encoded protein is CASSDGQGERGETQYF. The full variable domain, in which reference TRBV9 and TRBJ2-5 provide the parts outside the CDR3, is DSGVTQTPKHLITATGQRVTLRCSPRSGDLSVYWYQQSLDQGLQFLIQYYNGEERAKGNILERFSAQQFPDLHSELNLSSLELGDSALYFCASSDGQGERGETQYFGPGTRLLVL.

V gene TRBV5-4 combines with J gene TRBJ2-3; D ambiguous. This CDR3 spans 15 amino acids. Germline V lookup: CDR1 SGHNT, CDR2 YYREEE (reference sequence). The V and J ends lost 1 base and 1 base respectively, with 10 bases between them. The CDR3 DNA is TGTGCCAGCAGCTTGACCAGCGTCGGCACAGATACGCAGTATTTT. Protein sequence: CASSLTSVGTDTQYF.

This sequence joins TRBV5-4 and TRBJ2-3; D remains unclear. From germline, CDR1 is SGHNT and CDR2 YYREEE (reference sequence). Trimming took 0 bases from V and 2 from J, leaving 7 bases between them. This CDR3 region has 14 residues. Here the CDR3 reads CASSLDLYTDTQYF. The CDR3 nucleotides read TGTGCCAGCAGCTTGGATCTATACACAGATACGCAGTATTTT.

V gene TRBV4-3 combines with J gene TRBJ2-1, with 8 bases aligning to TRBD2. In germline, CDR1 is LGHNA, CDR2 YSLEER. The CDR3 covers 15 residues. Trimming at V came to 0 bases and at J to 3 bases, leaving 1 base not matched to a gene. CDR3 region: CASSQDRGGYNEQFF. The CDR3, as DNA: TGCGCCAGCAGCCAAGATCGGGGGGGCTACAATGAGCAGTTCTTC.

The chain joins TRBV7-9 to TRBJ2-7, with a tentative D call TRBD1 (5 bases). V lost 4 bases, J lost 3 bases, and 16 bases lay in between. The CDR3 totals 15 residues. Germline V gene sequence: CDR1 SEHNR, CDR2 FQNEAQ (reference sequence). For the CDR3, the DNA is TGTGCCAGCAGCTCAGAGGACACAGGCCACTACGAGCAGTACTTC. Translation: CASSSEDTGHYEQYF.

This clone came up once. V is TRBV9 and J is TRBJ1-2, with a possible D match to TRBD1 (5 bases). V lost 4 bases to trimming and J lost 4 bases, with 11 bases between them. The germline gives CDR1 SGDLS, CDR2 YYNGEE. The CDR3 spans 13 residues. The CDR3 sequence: CASSHSGRYGYTF. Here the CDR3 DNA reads TGTGCCAGCAGCCACTCGGGACGCTATGGCTACACCTTC.

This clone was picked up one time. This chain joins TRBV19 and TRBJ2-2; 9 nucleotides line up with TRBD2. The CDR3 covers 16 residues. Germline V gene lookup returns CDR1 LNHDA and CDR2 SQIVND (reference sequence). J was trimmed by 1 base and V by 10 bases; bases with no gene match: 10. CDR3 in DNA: TGTGCCACTAACCCTCTAGCGGGGCTGAACACCGGGGAGCTGTTTTTT. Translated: CATNPLAGLNTGELFF.

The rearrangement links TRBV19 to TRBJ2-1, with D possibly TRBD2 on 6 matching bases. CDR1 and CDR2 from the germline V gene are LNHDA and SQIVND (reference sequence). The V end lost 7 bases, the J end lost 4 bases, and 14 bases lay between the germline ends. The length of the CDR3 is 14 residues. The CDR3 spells CASNLRGTYNEQFF. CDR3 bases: TGTGCCAGTAACCTTCGAGGGACTTACAATGAGCAGTTCTTC.

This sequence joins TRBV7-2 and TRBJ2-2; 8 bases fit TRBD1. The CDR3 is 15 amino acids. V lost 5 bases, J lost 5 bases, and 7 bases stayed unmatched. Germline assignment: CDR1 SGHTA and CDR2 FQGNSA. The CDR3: CASSRDRGTTGELFF. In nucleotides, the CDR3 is TGTGCCAGCAGCCGAGACAGGGGAACGACCGGGGAGCTGTTTTTT.

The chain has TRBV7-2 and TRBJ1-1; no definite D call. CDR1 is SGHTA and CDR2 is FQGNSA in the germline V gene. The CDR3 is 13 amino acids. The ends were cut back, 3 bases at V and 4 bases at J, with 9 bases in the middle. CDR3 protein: CASSLSSVTEAFF. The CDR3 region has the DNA TGTGCCAGCAGCTTGAGTTCAGTCACTGAAGCTTTCTTT.